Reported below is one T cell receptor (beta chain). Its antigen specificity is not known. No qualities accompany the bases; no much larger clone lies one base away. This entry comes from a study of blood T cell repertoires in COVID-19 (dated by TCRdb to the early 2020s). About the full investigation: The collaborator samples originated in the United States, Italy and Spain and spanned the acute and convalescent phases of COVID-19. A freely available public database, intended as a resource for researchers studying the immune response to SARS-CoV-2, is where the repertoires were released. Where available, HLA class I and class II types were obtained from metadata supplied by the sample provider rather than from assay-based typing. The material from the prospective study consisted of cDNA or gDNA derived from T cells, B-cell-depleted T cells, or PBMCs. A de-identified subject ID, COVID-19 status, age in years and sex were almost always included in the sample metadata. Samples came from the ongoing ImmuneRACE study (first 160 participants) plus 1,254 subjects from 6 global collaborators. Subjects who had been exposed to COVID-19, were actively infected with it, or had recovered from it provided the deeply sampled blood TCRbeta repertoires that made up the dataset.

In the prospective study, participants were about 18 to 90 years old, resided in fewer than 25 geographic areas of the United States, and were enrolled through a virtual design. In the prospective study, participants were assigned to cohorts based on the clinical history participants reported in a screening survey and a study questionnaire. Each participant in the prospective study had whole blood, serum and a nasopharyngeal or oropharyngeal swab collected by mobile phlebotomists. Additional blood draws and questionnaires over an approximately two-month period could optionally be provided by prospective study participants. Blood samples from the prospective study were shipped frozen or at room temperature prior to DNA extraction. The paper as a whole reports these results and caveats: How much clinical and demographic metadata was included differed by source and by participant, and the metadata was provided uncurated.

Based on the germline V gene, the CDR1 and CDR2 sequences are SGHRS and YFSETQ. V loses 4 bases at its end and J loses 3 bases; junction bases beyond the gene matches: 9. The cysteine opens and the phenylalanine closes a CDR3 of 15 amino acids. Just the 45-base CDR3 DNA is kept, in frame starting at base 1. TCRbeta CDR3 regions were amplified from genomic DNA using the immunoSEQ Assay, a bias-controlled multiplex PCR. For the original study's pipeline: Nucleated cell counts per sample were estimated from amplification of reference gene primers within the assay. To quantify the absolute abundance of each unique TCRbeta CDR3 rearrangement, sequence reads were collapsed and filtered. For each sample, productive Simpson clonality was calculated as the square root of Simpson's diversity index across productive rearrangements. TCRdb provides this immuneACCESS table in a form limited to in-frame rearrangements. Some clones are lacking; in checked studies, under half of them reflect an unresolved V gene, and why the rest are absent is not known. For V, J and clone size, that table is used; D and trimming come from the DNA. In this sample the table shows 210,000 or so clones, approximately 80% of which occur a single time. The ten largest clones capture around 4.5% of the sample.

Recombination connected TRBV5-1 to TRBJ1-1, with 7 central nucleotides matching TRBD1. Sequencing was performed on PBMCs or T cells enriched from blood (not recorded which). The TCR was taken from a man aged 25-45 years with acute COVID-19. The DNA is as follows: TGCGCCAGCAGCCCGAGGGACAGTATCTACACTGAAGCTTTCTTT. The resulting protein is CASSPRDSIYTEAFF.